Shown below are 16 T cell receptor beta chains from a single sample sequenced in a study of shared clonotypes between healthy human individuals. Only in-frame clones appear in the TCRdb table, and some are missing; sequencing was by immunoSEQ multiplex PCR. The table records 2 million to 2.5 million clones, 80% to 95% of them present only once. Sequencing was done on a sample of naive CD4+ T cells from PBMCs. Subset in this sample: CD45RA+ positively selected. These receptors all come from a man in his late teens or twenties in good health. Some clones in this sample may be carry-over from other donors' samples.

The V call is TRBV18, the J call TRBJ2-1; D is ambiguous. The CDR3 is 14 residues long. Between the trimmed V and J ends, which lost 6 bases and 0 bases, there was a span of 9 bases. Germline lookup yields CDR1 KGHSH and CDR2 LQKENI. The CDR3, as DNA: TGTGCCAGCTCCCGTGGTAGCTCCTACAATGAGCAGTTCTTC. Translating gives CASSRGSSYNEQFF.

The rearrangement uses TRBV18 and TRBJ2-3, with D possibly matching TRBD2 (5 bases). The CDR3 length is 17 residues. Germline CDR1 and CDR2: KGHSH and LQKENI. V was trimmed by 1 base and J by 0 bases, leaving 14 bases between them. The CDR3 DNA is TGTGCCAGCTCACCACTGCCGGGCTTAGCGAGCACAGATACGCAGTATTTT. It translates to CASSPLPGLASTDTQYF.

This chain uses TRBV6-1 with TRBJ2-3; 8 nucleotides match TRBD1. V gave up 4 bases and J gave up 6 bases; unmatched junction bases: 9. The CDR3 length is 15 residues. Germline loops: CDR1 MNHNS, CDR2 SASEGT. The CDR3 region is CASSAQGAFVDTQYF. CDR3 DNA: TGTGCCAGCAGTGCGCAGGGGGCCTTTGTGGATACGCAGTATTTT.

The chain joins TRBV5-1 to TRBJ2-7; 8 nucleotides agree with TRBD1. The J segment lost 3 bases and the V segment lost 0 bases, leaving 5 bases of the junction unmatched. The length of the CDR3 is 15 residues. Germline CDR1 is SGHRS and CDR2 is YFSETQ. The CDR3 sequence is CASSLVQGVGYEQYF. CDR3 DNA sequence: TGCGCCAGCAGCTTGGTACAGGGGGTCGGCTACGAGCAGTACTTC. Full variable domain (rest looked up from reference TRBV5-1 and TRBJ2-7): KAGVTQTPRYLIKTRGQQVTLSCSPISGHRSVSWYQQTPGQGLQFLFEYFSETQRNKGNFPGRFSGRQFSNSRSEMNVSTLELGDSALYLCASSLVQGVGYEQYFGPGTRLTVT.

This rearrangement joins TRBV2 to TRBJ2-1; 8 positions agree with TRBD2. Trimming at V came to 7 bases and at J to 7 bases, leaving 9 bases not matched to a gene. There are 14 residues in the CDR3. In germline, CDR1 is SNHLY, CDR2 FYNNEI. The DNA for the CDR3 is TGTGCCAGCACTAGAAGGACTAGCTGGAATGAGCAGTTCTTC. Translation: CASTRRTSWNEQFF.

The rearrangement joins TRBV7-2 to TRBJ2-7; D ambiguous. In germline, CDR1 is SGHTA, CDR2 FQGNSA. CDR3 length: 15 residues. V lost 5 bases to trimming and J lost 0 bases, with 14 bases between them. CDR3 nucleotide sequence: TGTGCCAGCAGCGTAGACGTCGCCAGCTCCTACGAGCAGTACTTC. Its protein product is CASSVDVASSYEQYF.

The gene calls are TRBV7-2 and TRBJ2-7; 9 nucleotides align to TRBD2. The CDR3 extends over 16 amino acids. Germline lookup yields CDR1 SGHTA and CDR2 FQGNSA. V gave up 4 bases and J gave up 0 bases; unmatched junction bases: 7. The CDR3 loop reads CASSYRGGGSSYEQYF. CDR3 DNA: TGTGCCAGCAGCTACCGCGGGGGGGGAAGCTCCTACGAGCAGTACTTC.

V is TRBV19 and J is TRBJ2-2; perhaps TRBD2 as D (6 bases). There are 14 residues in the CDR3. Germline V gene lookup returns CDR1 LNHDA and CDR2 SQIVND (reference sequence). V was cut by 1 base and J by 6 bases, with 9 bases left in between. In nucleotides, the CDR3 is TGTGCCAGTAGTATAGCGGGAGTCCCCGGGGAGCTGTTTTTT. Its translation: CASSIAGVPGELFF. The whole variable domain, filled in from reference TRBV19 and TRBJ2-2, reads DGGITQSPKYLFRKEGQNVTLSCEQNLNHDAMYWYRQDPGQGLRLIYYSQIVNDFQKGDIAEGYSVSREKKESFPLTVTSAQKNPTAFYLCASSIAGVPGELFFGEGSRLTVL.

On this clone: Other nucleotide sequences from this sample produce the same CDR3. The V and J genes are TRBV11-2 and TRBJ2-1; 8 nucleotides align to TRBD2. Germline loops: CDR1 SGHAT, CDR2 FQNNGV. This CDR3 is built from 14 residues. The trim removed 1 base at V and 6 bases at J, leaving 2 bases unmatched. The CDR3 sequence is CASSLGTSGNEQFF. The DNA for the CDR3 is TGTGCCAGCAGCTTAGGCACTAGCGGCAATGAGCAGTTCTTC.

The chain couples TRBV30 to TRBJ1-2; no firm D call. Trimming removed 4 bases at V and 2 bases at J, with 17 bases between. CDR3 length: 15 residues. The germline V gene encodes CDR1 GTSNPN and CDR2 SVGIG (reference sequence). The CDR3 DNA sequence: TGTGCCTGGATCCCCCGGCGGGCGCCGAACTATGGCTACACCTTC. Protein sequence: CAWIPRRAPNYGYTF.

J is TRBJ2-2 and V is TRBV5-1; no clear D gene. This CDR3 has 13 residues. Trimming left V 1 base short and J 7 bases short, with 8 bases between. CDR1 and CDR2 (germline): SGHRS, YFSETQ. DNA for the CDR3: TGCGCCAGCAGCTTGAGAGTGGACGGGGAGCTGTTTTTT. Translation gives CASSLRVDGELFF.

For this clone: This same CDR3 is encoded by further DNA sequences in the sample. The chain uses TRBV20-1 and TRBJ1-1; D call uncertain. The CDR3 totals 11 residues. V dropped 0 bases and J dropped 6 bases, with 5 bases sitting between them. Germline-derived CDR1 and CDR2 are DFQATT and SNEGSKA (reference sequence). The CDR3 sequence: CSARDRAEAFF. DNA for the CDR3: TGCAGTGCTAGAGATCGGGCTGAAGCTTTCTTT.

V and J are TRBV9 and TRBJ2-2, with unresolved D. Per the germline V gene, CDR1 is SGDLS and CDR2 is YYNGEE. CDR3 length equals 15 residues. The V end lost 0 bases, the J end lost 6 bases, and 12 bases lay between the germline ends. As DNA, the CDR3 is TGTGCCAGCAGCGTAGTTGATCGGACGGCCGGGGAGCTGTTTTTT. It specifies CASSVVDRTAGELFF.

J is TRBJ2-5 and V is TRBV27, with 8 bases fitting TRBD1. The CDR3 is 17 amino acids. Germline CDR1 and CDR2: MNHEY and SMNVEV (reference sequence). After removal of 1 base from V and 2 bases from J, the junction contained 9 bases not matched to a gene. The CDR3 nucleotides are TGTGCCAGCAGTTTATTCGGGCAGGGGGCATTACAAGAGACCCAGTACTTC. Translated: CASSLFGQGALQETQYF.

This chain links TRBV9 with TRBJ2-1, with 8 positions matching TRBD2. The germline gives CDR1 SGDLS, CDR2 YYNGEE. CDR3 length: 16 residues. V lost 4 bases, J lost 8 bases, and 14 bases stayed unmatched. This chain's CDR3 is CASSPTAGVAGYEQFF. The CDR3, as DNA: TGTGCCAGCAGCCCCACGGCCGGGGTAGCGGGATATGAGCAGTTCTTC.

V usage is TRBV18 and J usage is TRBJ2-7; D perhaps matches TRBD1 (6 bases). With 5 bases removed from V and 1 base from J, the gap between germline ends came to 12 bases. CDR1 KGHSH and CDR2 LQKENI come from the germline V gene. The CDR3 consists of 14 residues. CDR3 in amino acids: CASSIRTVSYEQYF. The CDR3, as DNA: TGTGCCAGCTCAATACGGACAGTGTCCTACGAGCAGTACTTC.